This T cell receptor beta chain was captured in a study of T-cell memory formation after mild COVID-19. Study-wide points: There was no confirmation that second-wave clones peaking on day 37 were SARS-CoV-2 specific. Researchers found some responding clones in pre-infection memory, a sign that cross-reactive memory joined.

The 5'RACE method, run with constant-segment primers, produced TCR alpha and TCR beta cDNA libraries (carrying sample barcodes and UMIs). Each CDR3 protein gets one entry after TCRdb re-called the 5' RACE reads with MiXCR. Found here are roughly 500,000 distinct CDR3 sequences, approximately 20% of them singletons; the top ten hold around an eighth. This clonotype was observed a few times. Its antigen is still unknown. The sequenced sample was PBMCs or a T cell subset sorted from them (not recorded which). This receptor was taken from an adult woman who had mild COVID-19 (a few samples of this study predate the infection). Cell type and time point are not known.

In nucleotides, the CDR3 is TGTGCCAGCAGTGACCGTAGGGGACAGTACAATGAGCAGTTCTTC. Its protein product is CASSDRRGQYNEQFF. The gene calls are TRBV25-1 and TRBJ2-1, with 7 nucleotides matching TRBD1. The CDR3 is 15 residues long. Losses at the gene ends were 3 bases for V and 4 bases for J; bases not matched to a gene: 6. Germline CDR1 MGHDK, CDR2 SYGVNS.